The clone carrying this TCR beta chain has only one observation. Its antigen is currently unknown. V dropped 2 bases and J dropped 8 bases, with 16 bases sitting between them. The CDR3 is 15 amino acids. Germline loops: CDR1 ENHRY, CDR2 SYGVKD. Clones were sequenced by immunoSEQ multiplex PCR, and TCRdb holds only the in-frame ones, with some missing. Here the sample spans tens of thousands of clones, just under 95% being singletons. The data were taken from a study of T cell repertoires and Cas9 in healthy adults. Study in general: Characterization of SpCas9-reactive CD4 and CD8 T cells covered multi-effector potency, cytotoxicity and lineage. Regarding the study as a whole: SpCas9-reactive regulatory T cells reportedly mitigated SpCas9-reactive effector T cells in vitro.

This sequence originates from a human donor in good health. The J gene is TRBJ2-4, the V gene TRBV10-3, with D possibly TRBD1 on 6 matching bases. Source material: CD4+ effector T cells (CD127+, CD25-, CD137-, CD154-) from PBMCs; culture status not recorded. CDR3 nucleotides: TGTGCCATCAGTGAGGCGGTCTGGGGGCAGGACATTCAGTACTTC. It is translated as CAISEAVWGQDIQYF.